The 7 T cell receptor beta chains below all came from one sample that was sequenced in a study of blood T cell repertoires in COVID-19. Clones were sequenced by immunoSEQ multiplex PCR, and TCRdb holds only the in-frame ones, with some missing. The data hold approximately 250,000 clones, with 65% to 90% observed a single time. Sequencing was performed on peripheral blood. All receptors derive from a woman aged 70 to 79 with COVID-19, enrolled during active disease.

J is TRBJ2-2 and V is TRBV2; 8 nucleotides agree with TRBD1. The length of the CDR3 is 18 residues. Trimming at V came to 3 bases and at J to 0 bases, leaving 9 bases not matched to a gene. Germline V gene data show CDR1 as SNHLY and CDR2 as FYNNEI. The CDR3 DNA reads TGTGCCAGCAGTGACTTTCCTCGACAGGGGACGAACACCGGGGAGCTGTTTTTT. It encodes CASSDFPRQGTNTGELFF. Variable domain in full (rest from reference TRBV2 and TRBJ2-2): EPEVTQTPSHQVTQMGQEVILRCVPISNHLYFYWYRQILGQKVEFLVSFYNNEISEKSEIFDDQFSVERPDGSNFTLKIRSTKLEDSAMYFCASSDFPRQGTNTGELFFGEGSRLTVL.

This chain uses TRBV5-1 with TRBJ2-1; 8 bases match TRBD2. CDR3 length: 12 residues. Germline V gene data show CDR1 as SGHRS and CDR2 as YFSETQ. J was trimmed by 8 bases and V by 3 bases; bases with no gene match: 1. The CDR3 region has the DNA TGCGCCAGCAGCTCGACTAGCGATGAGCAGTTCTTC. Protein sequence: CASSSTSDEQFF.

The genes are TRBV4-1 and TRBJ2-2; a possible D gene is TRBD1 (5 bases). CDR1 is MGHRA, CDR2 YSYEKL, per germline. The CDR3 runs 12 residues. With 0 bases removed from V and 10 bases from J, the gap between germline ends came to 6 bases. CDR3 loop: CASSQDRAELFF. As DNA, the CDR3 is TGCGCCAGCAGCCAAGACAGGGCGGAGCTGTTTTTT.

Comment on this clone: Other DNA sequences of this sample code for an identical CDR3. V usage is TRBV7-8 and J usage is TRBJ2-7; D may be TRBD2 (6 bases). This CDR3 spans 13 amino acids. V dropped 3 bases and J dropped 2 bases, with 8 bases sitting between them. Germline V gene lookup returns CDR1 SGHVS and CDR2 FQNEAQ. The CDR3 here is CASSFSGAYEQYF. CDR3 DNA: TGTGCCAGCAGCTTTTCGGGAGCCTACGAGCAGTACTTC.

The CDR3 DNA is TGTGCCAGCAGTTCCCTCCCGGGACAGGGGGCTGCCGGGGAGCTGTTTTTT. As protein: CASSSLPGQGAAGELFF. The J gene is TRBJ2-2, the V gene TRBV28, with 12 bases matching TRBD1. Unmatched junction bases numbered 9, after V lost 4 bases and J lost 6 bases. Looked up from germline, CDR1 is MDHEN and CDR2 is SYDVKM. The CDR3 loop spans 17 amino acids.

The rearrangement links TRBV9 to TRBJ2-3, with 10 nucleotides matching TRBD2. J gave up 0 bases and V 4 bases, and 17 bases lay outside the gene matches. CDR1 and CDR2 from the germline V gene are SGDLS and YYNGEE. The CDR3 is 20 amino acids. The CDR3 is CASSPRPASGGIGSTDTQYF. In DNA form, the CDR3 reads TGTGCCAGCAGCCCCCGCCCGGCTAGCGGGGGTATAGGTAGCACAGATACGCAGTATTTT.

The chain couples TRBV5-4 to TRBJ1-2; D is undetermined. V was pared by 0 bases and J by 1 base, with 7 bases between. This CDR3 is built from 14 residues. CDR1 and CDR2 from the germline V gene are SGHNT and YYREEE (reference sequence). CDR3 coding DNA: TGTGCCAGCAGCTTGGGATCGGGTAACTATGGCTACACCTTC. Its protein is CASSLGSGNYGYTF. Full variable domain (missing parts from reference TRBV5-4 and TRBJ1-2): ETGVTQSPTHLIKTRGQQVTLRCSSQSGHNTVSWYQQALGQGPQFIFQYYREEENGRGNFPPRFSGLQFPNYSSELNVNALELDDSALYLCASSLGSGNYGYTFGSGTRLTVV.